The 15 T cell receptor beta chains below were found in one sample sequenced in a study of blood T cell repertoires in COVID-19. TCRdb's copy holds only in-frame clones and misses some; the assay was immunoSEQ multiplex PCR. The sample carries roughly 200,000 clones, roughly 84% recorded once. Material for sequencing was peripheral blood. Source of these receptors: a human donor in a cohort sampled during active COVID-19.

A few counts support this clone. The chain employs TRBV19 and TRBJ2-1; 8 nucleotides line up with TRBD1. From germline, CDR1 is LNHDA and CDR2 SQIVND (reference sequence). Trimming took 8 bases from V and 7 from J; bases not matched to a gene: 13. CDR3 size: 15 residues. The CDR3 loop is CASSLRTGRLNEQFF. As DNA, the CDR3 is TGTGCCAGTTCGCTTAGGACAGGGAGATTGAATGAGCAGTTCTTC.

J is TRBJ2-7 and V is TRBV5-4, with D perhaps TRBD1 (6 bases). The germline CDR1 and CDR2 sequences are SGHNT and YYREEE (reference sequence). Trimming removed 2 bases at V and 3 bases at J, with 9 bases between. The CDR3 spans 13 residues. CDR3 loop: CASSFRGFYEQYF. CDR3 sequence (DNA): TGTGCCAGCAGCTTCAGGGGATTCTACGAGCAGTACTTC.

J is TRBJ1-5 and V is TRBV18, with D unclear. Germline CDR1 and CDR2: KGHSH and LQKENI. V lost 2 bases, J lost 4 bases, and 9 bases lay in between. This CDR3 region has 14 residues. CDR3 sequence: CASSPMSDNQPQHF. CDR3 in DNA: TGTGCCAGCTCACCAATGTCAGATAATCAGCCCCAGCATTTT.

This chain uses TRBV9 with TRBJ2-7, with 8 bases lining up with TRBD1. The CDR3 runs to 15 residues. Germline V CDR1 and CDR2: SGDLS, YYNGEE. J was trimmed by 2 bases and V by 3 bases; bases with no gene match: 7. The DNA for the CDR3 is TGTGCCAGCAGCGCCGGGACAGGAAATACCTACGAGCAGTACTTC. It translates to CASSAGTGNTYEQYF.

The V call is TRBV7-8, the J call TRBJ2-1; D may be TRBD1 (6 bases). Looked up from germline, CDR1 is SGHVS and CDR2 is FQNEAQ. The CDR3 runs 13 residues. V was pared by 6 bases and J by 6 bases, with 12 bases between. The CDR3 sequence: CASSPLGGNEQFF. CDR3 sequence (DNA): TGTGCCAGCAGTCCGCTAGGGGGCAATGAGCAGTTCTTC.

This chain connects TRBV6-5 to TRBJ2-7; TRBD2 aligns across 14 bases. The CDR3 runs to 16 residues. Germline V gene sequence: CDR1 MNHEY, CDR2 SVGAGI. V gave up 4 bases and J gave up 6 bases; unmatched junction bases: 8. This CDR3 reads CASSSGTSGRGVEQYF. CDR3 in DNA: TGTGCCAGCAGTTCCGGGACTAGCGGGAGAGGGGTCGAGCAGTACTTC.

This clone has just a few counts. The CDR3 sequence: CASSYSRVSYEQYF. CDR3 in DNA: TGTGCCAGCAGTTACTCGAGGGTCTCCTACGAGCAGTACTTC. This sequence joins TRBV6-2 or TRBV6-3 and TRBJ2-7, with D possibly being TRBD2 (5 bases). This CDR3 is 14 amino acids long. V lost 0 bases to trimming and J lost 0 bases, with 6 bases between them. Germline V gives CDR1 MNHEY, CDR2 SVGEGT.

This CDR3 reads CASSPGQGSVGYTF. Here the CDR3 DNA reads TGTGCCAGCAGCCCAGGGCAGGGATCGGTCGGCTACACCTTC. This sequence joins TRBV9 and TRBJ1-2; D perhaps matches TRBD1 (5 bases). Between the trimmed V and J ends, which lost 4 bases and 8 bases, there was a span of 18 bases. CDR3 size: 14 residues. Germline V gives CDR1 SGDLS, CDR2 YYNGEE.

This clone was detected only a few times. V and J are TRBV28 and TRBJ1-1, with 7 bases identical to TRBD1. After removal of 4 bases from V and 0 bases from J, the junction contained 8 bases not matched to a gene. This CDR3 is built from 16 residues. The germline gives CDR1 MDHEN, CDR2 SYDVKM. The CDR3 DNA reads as TGTGCCAGCAGTTCTCCGACAGGGTCCATGAACACTGAAGCTTTCTTT. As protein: CASSSPTGSMNTEAFF.

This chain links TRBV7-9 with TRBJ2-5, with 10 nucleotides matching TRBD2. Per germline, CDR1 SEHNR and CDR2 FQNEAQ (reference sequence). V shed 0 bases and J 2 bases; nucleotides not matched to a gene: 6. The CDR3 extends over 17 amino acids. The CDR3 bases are TGTGCCAGCAGCTTAGCAGAACTAGCGGGGTCGCAAGAGACCCAGTACTTC. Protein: CASSLAELAGSQETQYF.

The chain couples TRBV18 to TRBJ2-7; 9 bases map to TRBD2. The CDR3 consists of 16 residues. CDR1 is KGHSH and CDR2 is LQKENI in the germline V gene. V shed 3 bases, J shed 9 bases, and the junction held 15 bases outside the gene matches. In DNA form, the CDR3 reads TGTGCCAGCTCACCTAATTTAGCGGGAGCGGGTCCCGTGCAGTACTTC. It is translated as CASSPNLAGAGPVQYF.

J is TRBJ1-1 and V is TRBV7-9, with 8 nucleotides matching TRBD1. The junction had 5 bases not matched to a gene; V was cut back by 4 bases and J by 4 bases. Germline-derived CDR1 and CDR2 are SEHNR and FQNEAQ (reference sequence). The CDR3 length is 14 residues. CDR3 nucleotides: TGTGCCAGCAGCTCACAGGGGGATAGCACTGAAGCTTTCTTT. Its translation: CASSSQGDSTEAFF.

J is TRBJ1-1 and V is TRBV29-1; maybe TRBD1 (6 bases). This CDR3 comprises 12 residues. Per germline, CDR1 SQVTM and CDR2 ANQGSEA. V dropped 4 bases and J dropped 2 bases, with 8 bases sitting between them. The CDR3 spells CSVGGQNTEAFF. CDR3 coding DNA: TGCAGCGTTGGGGGACAAAACACTGAAGCTTTCTTT.

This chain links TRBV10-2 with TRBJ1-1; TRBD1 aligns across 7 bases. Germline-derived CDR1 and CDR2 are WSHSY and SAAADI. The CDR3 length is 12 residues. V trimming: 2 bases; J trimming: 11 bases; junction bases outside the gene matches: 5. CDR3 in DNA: TGCGCCAGCAGTGAGAGAGACAGGGACGCTTTCTTT. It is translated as CASSERDRDAFF.

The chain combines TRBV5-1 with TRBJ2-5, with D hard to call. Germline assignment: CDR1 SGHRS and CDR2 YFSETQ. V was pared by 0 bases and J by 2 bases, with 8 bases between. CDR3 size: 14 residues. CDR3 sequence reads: CASSLGGAQETQYF. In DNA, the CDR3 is TGCGCCAGCAGCTTGGGCGGAGCTCAAGAGACCCAGTACTTC.